One and the same sample provided the 10 T cell receptor beta chains below, sequenced in a study of cytomegalovirus exposure and HLA in healthy donors. 13 Jbeta primers and 60 Vbeta primers were used for the PCR. TCRdb's table, derived via immunoSEQ multiplex PCR, lists solely in-frame clones and lacks some. This table has about 150,000 clones, 65% to 90% appearing once. The sequencing sample was made of PBMCs. The receptors shown here come from a woman aged 45-65 years in good health and CMV-seropositive.

CDR3 nucleotide sequence: TGTGCCAGCAGCTTTGGCCGGGACAGGGATTACGAGCAGTACTTC. This encodes CASSFGRDRDYEQYF. This chain connects TRBV7-8 to TRBJ2-7, with 9 bases lining up with TRBD1. With V trimmed by 3 bases and J by 4 bases, 7 bases remained unmatched. Germline V gives CDR1 SGHVS, CDR2 FQNEAQ. CDR3 length: 15 amino acids. The entire variable domain, with the rest obtained from reference TRBV7-8 and TRBJ2-7, is as follows: GAGVSQSPRYKVAKRGQDVALRCDPISGHVSLFWYQQALGQGPEFLTYFQNEAQLDKSGLPSDRFFAERPEGSVSTLKIQRTQQEDSAVYLCASSFGRDRDYEQYFGPGTRLTVT.

This clone showed up just a few times. The chain employs TRBV27 and TRBJ1-6; tentatively, D is TRBD1 (6 bases). This CDR3 region has 17 residues. Germline V gives CDR1 MNHEY, CDR2 SMNVEV (reference sequence). Trimming pared 3 bases from V and 9 bases from J, leaving 21 bases between. CDR3 coding DNA: TGTGCCAGCAGTTTCTACTCACAGGGTAATAGACCTTCACCCCTCCACTTT. Amino acid sequence: CASSFYSQGNRPSPLHF.

This clone was picked up a small number of times. This chain links TRBV6-1 with TRBJ1-5; D is perhaps TRBD1 (6 bases). Trimming removed 3 bases at V and 15 bases at J, with 30 bases between. The CDR3 length is 17 residues. Germline loops: CDR1 MNHNS, CDR2 SASEGT. DNA of the CDR3: TGTGCCAGCAGTGAGAGCGAACGGGGGGCCATCAGGATCAAGGGGCATTTT. It encodes CASSESERGAIRIKGHF.

This clone was observed a few times. The V gene is TRBV30, the J gene TRBJ1-2; D gene uncertain. The CDR3 is 12 amino acids. The germline V gene encodes CDR1 GTSNPN and CDR2 SVGIG (reference sequence). The V end lost 4 bases, the J end lost 8 bases, and 14 bases lay between the germline ends. CDR3 sequence reads: CAWTPNTSGYTF. The CDR3 DNA follows: TGTGCCTGGACCCCAAACACTAGCGGCTACACCTTC.

This clone was observed a single time. The chain combines TRBV4-1 with TRBJ1-2; maybe TRBD1 (5 bases). The germline V gene encodes CDR1 MGHRA and CDR2 YSYEKL. CDR3 length: 18 residues. Trimming shortened V by 0 bases and J by 0 bases, and 17 bases separated the two germline ends. This CDR3 reads CASSQEQFPSRANYGYTF. CDR3 DNA: TGCGCCAGCAGCCAAGAACAATTCCCCTCCAGGGCTAACTATGGCTACACCTTC.

The chain links TRBV7-9 to TRBJ2-3; 8 bases agree with TRBD1. Germline-derived CDR1 and CDR2 are SEHNR and FQNEAQ (reference sequence). The CDR3 length is 14 residues. Trimming at V came to 6 bases and at J to 1 base, leaving 3 bases not matched to a gene. CDR3: CASSKTGGTDTQYF. The DNA of the CDR3 is TGTGCCAGCAGTAAGACAGGGGGCACAGATACGCAGTATTTT.

The gene calls are TRBV2 and TRBJ1-1; D gene ambiguous. Trimming removed 4 bases from V and 1 base from J, with 10 bases in between. The germline V gene has CDR1 SNHLY and CDR2 FYNNEI. This CDR3 has 14 residues. The CDR3 DNA sequence: TGTGCCAGCAGTGTTCGGGGAGGGAACACTGAAGCTTTCTTT. Translating gives CASSVRGGNTEAFF. The full variable domain, completed using reference TRBV2 and TRBJ1-1, is EPEVTQTPSHQVTQMGQEVILRCVPISNHLYFYWYRQILGQKVEFLVSFYNNEISEKSEIFDDQFSVERPDGSNFTLKIRSTKLEDSAMYFCASSVRGGNTEAFFGQGTRLTVV.

The rearrangement joins TRBV30 to TRBJ2-7; 7 bases fit TRBD1. In germline, CDR1 is GTSNPN, CDR2 SVGIG (reference sequence). The length of the CDR3 is 17 residues. V trimming: 1 base; J trimming: 1 base; junction bases outside the gene matches: 13. The CDR3 sequence is CAWSATIAGTESYEQYF. In nucleotides, the CDR3 is TGTGCCTGGAGTGCCACTATCGCCGGGACAGAGTCCTACGAGCAGTACTTC.

The chain is built from TRBV6-6 and TRBJ2-1, with TRBD2 matching over 12 bases. Trimming took 5 bases from V and 9 from J; bases not matched to a gene: 8. The CDR3 is made up of 15 amino acids. CDR1 is MNHNY, CDR2 SVGAGI, per germline (reference sequence). The CDR3 DNA sequence: TGTGCCAGCAGTCCTCTAGCGGGGGGGCGGGCTGAGCAGTTCTTC. Protein product: CASSPLAGGRAEQFF.

As for this clone: The sample has other DNA sequences that encode this CDR3 too. V and J are TRBV10-3 and TRBJ2-7; 9 nucleotides align to TRBD1. The CDR3 is made up of 13 amino acids. Germline lookup yields CDR1 ENHRY and CDR2 SYGVKD. J gave up 5 bases and V 5 bases, and 4 bases lay outside the gene matches. Here the CDR3 reads CAISRDRADEQYF. CDR3 DNA sequence: TGTGCCATCAGTCGGGACAGGGCGGACGAGCAGTACTTC.